This TCR beta chain comes out of a study of shared clonotypes between healthy human individuals. Naive CD8 cells lacked CD45RO and underwent positive selection for CCR7, leaving out terminally differentiated effector memory CD45RA+ cells. The V end lost 0 bases, the J end lost 0 bases, and 10 bases lay between the germline ends. The CDR3 length is 16 residues. Germline V gene data show CDR1 as SGHTS and CDR2 as YDEGEE. Sequencing was performed with immunoSEQ multiplex PCR; in TCRdb, only in-frame clones are kept and a portion is missing. This table holds about 820,000 clones, 85% to 95% found once. Sequencing was performed on naive CD8+ T cells sorted from blood. The chain carries TRBV5-8 and TRBJ2-1; D is possibly TRBD2 (6 bases). This TCR was sampled from a man aged 25 to 45 in good health. CDR3 amino acids: CASSLVEGGSYNEQFF. The DNA of the CDR3 is TGTGCCAGCAGCTTGGTCGAGGGAGGCTCCTACAATGAGCAGTTCTTC.